The 13 T cell receptor beta chains reported below all come from one sample, sequenced in a study of blood T cell repertoires in COVID-19. Clones were read by immunoSEQ multiplex PCR, and TCRdb kept only the in-frame ones, dropping some. Of 210,000 or so clones in the sample, over 80% are singletons; the top ten hold 2% to 3%. Specimen: peripheral blood. The source of these receptors is a young man with COVID-19, enrolled during active disease.

This rearrangement joins TRBV4-2 to TRBJ1-2, with D perhaps TRBD1 (5 bases). Per the germline V gene, CDR1 is LGHNA and CDR2 is YNFKEQ. CDR3 length equals 16 residues. Trimming left V 4 bases short and J 4 bases short, with 19 bases between. The CDR3 loop reads CASSRPGTDYSYGYTF. For the CDR3, the DNA is TGTGCCAGCAGCCGCCCCGGGACTGATTACTCCTATGGCTACACCTTC.

The rearrangement joins TRBV30 to TRBJ1-6; D gene uncertain. This CDR3 has 15 amino acids. Between the trimmed V and J ends, which lost 1 base and 0 bases, there was a span of 7 bases. From germline, CDR1 is GTSNPN and CDR2 SVGIG (reference sequence). The CDR3 nucleotides read TGTGCCTGGAGTGAGGAGACCTCCTATAATTCACCCCTCCACTTT. Amino acids: CAWSEETSYNSPLHF.

This chain joins TRBV2 and TRBJ1-2; 8 bases are shared with TRBD1. CDR1 is SNHLY and CDR2 is FYNNEI in the germline V gene. There are 13 residues in the CDR3. V lost 6 bases, J lost 4 bases, and 4 bases stayed unmatched. The CDR3 here is CASSSGGRYGYTF. CDR3 DNA sequence: TGTGCCAGCAGCTCAGGGGGCCGCTATGGCTACACCTTC.

The chain joins TRBV18 to TRBJ1-4, with TRBD1 identical over 7 bases. The CDR3 loop spans 14 amino acids. The germline V gene encodes CDR1 KGHSH and CDR2 LQKENI. V shed 4 bases, J shed 6 bases, and the junction held 5 bases outside the gene matches. The CDR3 DNA reads as TGTGCCAGCTCACAGGGGGCAGCCTATGAAAAACTGTTTTTT. Encoded protein: CASSQGAAYEKLFF.

The V and J genes are TRBV7-9 and TRBJ2-7; the match to TRBD2 covers 11 bases. Germline V gives CDR1 SEHNR, CDR2 FQNEAQ (reference sequence). The CDR3 covers 15 residues. V gave up 2 bases and J gave up 5 bases; unmatched junction bases: 5. The CDR3 spells CASSLSLAGENEQYF. CDR3 nucleotides: TGTGCCAGCAGCTTATCACTAGCGGGAGAGAACGAGCAGTACTTC.

The V gene is TRBV19, the J gene TRBJ1-2; D is undetermined. CDR1 is LNHDA, CDR2 SQIVND, per germline (reference sequence). Trimming took off 5 bases at V and 7 bases at J, with 11 bases between the two ends. This CDR3 spans 12 amino acids. The CDR3 is CASSRELAGYTF. The CDR3 nucleotides read TGTGCCAGTAGTCGGGAATTAGCTGGCTACACCTTC.

This clone was seen just once. The chain carries TRBV6-1 and TRBJ1-2, with unresolved D. There are 15 residues in the CDR3. The germline V gene has CDR1 MNHNS and CDR2 SASEGT. Trimming took 0 bases from V and 4 from J, leaving 12 bases between them. The CDR3 nucleotides read TGTGCCAGCAGTGAAGCTCCCGGGAGTAGCTATGGCTACACCTTC. Translating it yields CASSEAPGSSYGYTF.

The chain carries TRBV7-2 and TRBJ1-1; D is uncertain. The CDR3 covers 13 residues. Germline values: CDR1 SGHTA, CDR2 FQGNSA. V lost 8 bases and J 4 bases, leaving 14 bases between the germline ends. This CDR3 is CASGLAGSTEAFF. The CDR3 nucleotides are TGTGCCAGCGGACTGGCGGGAAGCACTGAAGCTTTCTTT.

The CDR3 reads CASSIQGTGELFF. CDR3 DNA sequence: TGTGCCAGTAGTATCCAGGGCACCGGGGAGCTGTTTTTT. The V and J genes are TRBV19 and TRBJ2-2, with D possibly TRBD1 on 5 matching bases. Trimming removed 3 bases from V and 4 bases from J, with 6 bases in between. Germline loops: CDR1 LNHDA, CDR2 SQIVND (reference sequence). This CDR3 spans 13 amino acids.

The CDR3, as DNA: TGTGCCACCAGTGATGACCGGGACAGCTACGAGCAGTACTTC. Encoded protein: CATSDDRDSYEQYF. V is TRBV24-1 and J is TRBJ2-7; 7 bases match TRBD1. The CDR3 length is 14 residues. CDR1 and CDR2 from the germline V gene are KGHDR and SFDVKD. Trimming took 3 bases from V and 3 from J; bases not matched to a gene: 4.

V is TRBV7-9 and J is TRBJ2-5; D may be TRBD2 (5 bases). CDR1 is SEHNR, CDR2 FQNEAQ, per germline (reference sequence). This CDR3 contains 15 residues. V lost 1 base to trimming and J lost 4 bases, with 13 bases between them. CDR3 sequence reads: CASSLVSGIGETQYF. Written as DNA, the CDR3 is TGTGCCAGCAGCTTAGTGTCGGGGATTGGAGAGACCCAGTACTTC.

V usage is TRBV27 and J usage is TRBJ2-1; D may be TRBD2 (5 bases). CDR3 length equals 15 residues. In germline, CDR1 is MNHEY, CDR2 SMNVEV (reference sequence). The V gene lost 2 bases and the J gene lost 2 bases, with 10 bases spanning the gap. The CDR3 sequence: CASSLVRATYNEQFF. The CDR3 DNA reads as TGTGCCAGCAGTTTAGTGAGGGCGACCTACAATGAGCAGTTCTTC.

The J gene is TRBJ2-2, the V gene TRBV27, with 7 bases that match TRBD2. Per the germline V gene, CDR1 is MNHEY and CDR2 is SMNVEV (reference sequence). Trimming at V came to 7 bases and at J to 1 base, leaving 6 bases not matched to a gene. The CDR3 spans 15 residues. The CDR3 spells CASTRPGGNTGELFF. In DNA form, the CDR3 reads TGTGCCAGCACCAGGCCGGGGGGGAACACCGGGGAGCTGTTTTTT.